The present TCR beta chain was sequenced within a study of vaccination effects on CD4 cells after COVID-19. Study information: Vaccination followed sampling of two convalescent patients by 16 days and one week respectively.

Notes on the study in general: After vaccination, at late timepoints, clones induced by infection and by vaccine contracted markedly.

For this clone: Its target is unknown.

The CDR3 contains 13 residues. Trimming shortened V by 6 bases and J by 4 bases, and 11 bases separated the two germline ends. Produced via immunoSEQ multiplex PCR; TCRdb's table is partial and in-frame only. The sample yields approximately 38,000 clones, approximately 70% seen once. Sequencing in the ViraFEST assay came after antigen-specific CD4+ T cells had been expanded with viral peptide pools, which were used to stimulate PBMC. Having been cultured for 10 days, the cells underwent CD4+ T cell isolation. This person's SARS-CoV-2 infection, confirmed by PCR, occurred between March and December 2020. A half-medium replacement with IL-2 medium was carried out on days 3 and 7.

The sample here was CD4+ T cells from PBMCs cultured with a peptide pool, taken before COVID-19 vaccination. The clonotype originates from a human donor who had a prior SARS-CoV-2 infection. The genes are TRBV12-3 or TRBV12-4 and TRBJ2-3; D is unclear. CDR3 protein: CASRSIMADTQYF. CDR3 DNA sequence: TGTGCCAGCAGGTCGATCATGGCAGATACGCAGTATTTT.